This T cell receptor (beta chain) was profiled in a study of T cell responses to AZD1222 COVID-19 vaccine. Study details: Analysis merged second doses at about 4 or about 12 weeks. Study observations and caveats: Spike-specific TCR breadth and depth were elevated following two AZD1222 doses. Most donors were white British and more were female, and clonal diversity was possibly underestimated.

Only in-frame clones appear in the TCRdb table, and some are missing; sequencing was by immunoSEQ multiplex PCR. The repertoire holds 150,000 to 200,000 clones, under 95% seen once, with roughly 1.3% in the top ten. The trim removed 2 bases at V and 2 bases at J, leaving 5 bases unmatched. The V gene's germline CDR1 is SGHDT and CDR2 YYEEEE. The CDR3 covers 16 residues. About this clone itself: Its target is unknown.

The chain recombines TRBV5-6 with TRBJ2-3; 10 nucleotides align to TRBD1. The TCR comes from an adult in good health. This specimen was peripheral blood, taken on day 0 of AZD1222 vaccination. The chain's CDR3 is CASSLTGTGDTDTQYF. The DNA for the CDR3 is TGTGCCAGCAGCTTAACCGGGACAGGGGACACAGATACGCAGTATTTT.